The 3 T cell receptor beta chains presented below share a single source sample, sequenced in a study of T-cell reconstitution after alpha-beta-depleted transplantation in children. Preparation of the TCRbeta library was carried out with unique molecular identifiers. TCRdb passed the PCR reads through MiXCR, listing each CDR3 protein once. In the table there are 200,000 to 300,000 distinct CDR3 sequences, more than 10% of which are singletons. The sequencing used PBMCs from the stem cell graft donor, collected from the stem cell graft. All receptors come from a human donor who donated a stem cell graft to a child with acute lymphoblastic leukemia.

This clonotype has more than one count but fewer than ten. This sequence joins TRBV13 and TRBJ1-5; D is unclear. The CDR3 is 14 amino acids. V was pared by 3 bases and J by 1 base, with 7 bases between. Germline CDR1 PRHDT, CDR2 FYEKMQ (reference sequence). CDR3 amino acids: CASSFGLSNQPQHF. Written as DNA, the CDR3 is TGTGCCAGCAGCTTTGGTCTGAGCAATCAGCCCCAGCATTTT.

Many counts were recorded for this clonotype. V usage is TRBV20-1 and J usage is TRBJ2-1, with 11 bases identical to TRBD2. The CDR3 extends over 17 amino acids. CDR1 DFQATT and CDR2 SNEGSKA come from the germline V gene (reference sequence). V lost 1 base, J lost 3 bases, and 8 bases stayed unmatched. Written as DNA, the CDR3 is TGCAGTGCTAGAGGTCGTAGCGGGGGGGCCTTCTACAATGAGCAGTTCTTC. Translating gives CSARGRSGGAFYNEQFF.

This clonotype was seen a few times. The chain employs TRBV5-6 and TRBJ2-2; either TRBD1 or TRBD2 may supply D (6 bases each). The CDR3 is 16 amino acids. Trimming cost V 6 bases and J 5 bases, with 20 bases left between them. Germline CDR1 and CDR2: SGHDT and YYEEEE. The CDR3 reads CASTSGEGTLTGELFF. The CDR3 DNA is TGTGCCAGCACCTCAGGGGAAGGGACTCTAACCGGGGAGCTGTTTTTT.